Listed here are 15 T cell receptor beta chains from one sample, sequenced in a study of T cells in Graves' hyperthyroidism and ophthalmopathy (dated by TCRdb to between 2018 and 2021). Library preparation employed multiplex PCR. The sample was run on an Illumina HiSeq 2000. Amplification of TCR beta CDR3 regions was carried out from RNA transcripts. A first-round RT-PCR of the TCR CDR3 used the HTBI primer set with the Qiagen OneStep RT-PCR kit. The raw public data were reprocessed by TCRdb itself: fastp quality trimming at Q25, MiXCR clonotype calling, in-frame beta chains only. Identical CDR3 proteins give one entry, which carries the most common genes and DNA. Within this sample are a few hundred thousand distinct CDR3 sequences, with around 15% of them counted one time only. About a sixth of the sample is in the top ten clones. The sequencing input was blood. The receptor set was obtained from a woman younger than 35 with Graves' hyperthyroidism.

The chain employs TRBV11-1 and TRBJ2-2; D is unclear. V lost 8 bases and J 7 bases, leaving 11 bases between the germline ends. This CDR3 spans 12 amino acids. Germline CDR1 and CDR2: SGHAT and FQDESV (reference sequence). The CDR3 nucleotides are TGTGCCAGCGACCCCCCCGGCGGGGAGCTGTTTTTT. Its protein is CASDPPGGELFF.

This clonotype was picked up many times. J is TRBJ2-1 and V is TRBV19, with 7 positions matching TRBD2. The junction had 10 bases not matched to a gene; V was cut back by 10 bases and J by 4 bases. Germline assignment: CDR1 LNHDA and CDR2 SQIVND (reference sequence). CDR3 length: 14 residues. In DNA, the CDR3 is TGTGCCACAACCGGGACTACCGGATACAATGAGCAGTTCTTC. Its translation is CATTGTTGYNEQFF.

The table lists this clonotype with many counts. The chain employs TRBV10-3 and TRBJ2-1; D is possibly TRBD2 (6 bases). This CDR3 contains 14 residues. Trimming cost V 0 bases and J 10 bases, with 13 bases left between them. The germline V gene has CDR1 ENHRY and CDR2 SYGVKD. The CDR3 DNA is TGTGCCATCAGTGAGTCAACGGGAGTTGACGAGCAGTTCTTC. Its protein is CAISESTGVDEQFF.

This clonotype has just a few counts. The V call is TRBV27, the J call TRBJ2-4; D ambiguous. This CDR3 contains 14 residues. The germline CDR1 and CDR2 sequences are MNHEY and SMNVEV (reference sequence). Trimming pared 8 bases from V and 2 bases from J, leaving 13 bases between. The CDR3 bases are TGTGCCAGCGGTCCGACGGGTACCAAAAACATTCAGTACTTC. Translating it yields CASGPTGTKNIQYF.

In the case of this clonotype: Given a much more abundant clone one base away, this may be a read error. CDR3 DNA: TGTGCCAGCAGTACCTGGGACTACCAGAGACCTACAATCTGGGAGCAGTTCTTC. Its protein is CASSTWDYQRPTIWEQFF. The genes are TRBV27 and TRBJ2-1; 7 bases match TRBD2. CDR1 and CDR2 (germline): MNHEY, SMNVEV (reference sequence). J was trimmed by 10 bases and V by 5 bases; bases with no gene match: 23. The CDR3 is made up of 18 amino acids.

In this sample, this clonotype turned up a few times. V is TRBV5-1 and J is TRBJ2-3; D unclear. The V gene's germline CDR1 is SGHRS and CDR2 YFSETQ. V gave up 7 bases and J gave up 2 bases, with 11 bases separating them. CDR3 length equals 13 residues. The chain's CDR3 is CASGPSNTDTQYF. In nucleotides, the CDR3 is TGCGCCAGCGGTCCTTCTAACACAGATACGCAGTATTTT.

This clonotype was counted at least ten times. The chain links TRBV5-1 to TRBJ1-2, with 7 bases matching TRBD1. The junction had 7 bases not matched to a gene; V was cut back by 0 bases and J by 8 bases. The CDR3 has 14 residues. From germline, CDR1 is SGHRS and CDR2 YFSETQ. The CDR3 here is CASSLEGADRGYTF. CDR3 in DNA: TGCGCCAGCAGCTTGGAGGGGGCCGATAGGGGCTACACCTTC.

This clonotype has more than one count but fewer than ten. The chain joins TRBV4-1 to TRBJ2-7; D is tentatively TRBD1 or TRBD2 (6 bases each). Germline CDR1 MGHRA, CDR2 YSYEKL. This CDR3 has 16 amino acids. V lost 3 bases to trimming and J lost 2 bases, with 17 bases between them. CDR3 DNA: TGCGCCAGCAGCCAGCGGACCCTAAGGGGGGCCTACGAGCAGTACTTC. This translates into CASSQRTLRGAYEQYF.

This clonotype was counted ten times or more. CDR3 sequence (DNA): TGTGCCAGCAGCTTGTCGTCCCCCGGCTTGGAGACCCAGTACTTC. Translated, it gives CASSLSSPGLETQYF. The rearrangement joins TRBV11-2 to TRBJ2-5; no firm D call. V was trimmed by 3 bases and J by 5 bases, leaving 16 bases between them. The germline V gene encodes CDR1 SGHAT and CDR2 FQNNGV. The CDR3 is 15 residues long.

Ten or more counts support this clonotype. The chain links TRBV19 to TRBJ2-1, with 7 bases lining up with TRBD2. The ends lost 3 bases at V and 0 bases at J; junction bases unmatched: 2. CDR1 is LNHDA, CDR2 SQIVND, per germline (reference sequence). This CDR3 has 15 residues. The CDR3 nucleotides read TGTGCCAGTAGTATGGGGGGGAGCTCCTACAATGAGCAGTTCTTC. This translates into CASSMGGSSYNEQFF.

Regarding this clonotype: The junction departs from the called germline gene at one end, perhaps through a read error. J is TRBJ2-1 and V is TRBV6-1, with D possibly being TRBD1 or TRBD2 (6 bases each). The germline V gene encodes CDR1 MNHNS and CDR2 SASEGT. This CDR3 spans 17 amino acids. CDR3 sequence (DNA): TGTGCAAGCAGACCGGGGGCCCTCCACAGCTCCTACAATGAGCAGTTCTTC. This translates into CASRPGALHSSYNEQFF.

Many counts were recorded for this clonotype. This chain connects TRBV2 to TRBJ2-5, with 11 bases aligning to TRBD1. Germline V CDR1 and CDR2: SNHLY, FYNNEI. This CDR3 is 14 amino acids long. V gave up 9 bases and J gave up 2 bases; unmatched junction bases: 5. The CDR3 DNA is TGTGCCAGGCACCGGGACAGGGGGCAAGAGACCCAGTACTTC. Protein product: CARHRDRGQETQYF.

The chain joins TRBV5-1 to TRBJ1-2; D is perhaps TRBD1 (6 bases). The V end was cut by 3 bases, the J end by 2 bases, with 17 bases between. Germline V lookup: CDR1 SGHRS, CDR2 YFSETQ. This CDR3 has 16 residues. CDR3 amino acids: CASSSTGGGLNYGYTF. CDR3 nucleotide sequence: TGCGCCAGCAGCTCCACAGGAGGGGGTCTAAACTATGGCTACACCTTC.

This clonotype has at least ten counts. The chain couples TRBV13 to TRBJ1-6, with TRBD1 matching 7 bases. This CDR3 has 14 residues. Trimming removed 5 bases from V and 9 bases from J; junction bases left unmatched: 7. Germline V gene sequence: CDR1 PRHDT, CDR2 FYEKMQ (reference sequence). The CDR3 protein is CASSGDTGASPLHF. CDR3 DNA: TGTGCCAGCAGCGGTGACACAGGGGCTTCACCCCTCCACTTT.

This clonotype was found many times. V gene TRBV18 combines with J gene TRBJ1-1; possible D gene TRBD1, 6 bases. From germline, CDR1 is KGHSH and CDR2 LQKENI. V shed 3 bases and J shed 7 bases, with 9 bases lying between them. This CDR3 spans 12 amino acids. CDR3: CASSPETGEAFF. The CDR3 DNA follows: TGTGCCAGCTCACCGGAGACAGGTGAAGCTTTCTTT. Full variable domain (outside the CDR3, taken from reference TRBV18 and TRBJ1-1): NAGVMQNPRHLVRRRGQEARLRCSPMKGHSHVYWYRQLPEEGLKFMVYLQKENIIDESGMPKERFSAEFPKEGPSILRIQQVVRGDSAAYFCASSPETGEAFFGQGTRLTVV.